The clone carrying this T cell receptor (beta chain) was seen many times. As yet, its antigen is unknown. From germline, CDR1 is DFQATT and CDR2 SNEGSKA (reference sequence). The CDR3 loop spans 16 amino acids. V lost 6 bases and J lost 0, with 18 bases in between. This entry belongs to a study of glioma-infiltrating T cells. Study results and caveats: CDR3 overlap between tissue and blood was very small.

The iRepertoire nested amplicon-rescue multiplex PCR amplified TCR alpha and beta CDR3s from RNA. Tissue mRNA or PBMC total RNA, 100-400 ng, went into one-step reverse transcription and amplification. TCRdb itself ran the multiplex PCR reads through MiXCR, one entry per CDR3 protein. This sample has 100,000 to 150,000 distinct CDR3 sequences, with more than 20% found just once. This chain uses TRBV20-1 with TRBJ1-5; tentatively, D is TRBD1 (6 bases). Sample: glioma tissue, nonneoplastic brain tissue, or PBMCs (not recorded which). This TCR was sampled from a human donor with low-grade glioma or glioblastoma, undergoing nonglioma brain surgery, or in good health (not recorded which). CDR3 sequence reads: CSARPRMGASNQPQHF. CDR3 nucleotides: TGCAGTGCCCGCCCACGGATGGGGGCTAGCAATCAGCCCCAGCATTTT.